In its sample, the clone carrying this T cell receptor beta chain was seen many times. Its antigen is not identified. This CDR3 region has 14 residues. Trimming shortened V by 6 bases and J by 0 bases, and 13 bases separated the two germline ends. Germline V gene data show CDR1 as SQVTM and CDR2 as ANQGSEA. The data are from a study of human T cells and chemical hapten exposure. Findings and limits, study-wide: With regard to DPC sensitization, TCRs above 1 in 1000 frequency did not change.

Single cDNA molecules in the library carried unique molecular identifiers attached during preparation. Via MiXCR, TCRdb re-called the RACE reads, giving one row per CDR3 protein. The sample carries approximately 260,000 distinct CDR3 sequences, 7% to 10% recorded once. Specified time point: pre-sensitization, week 0. Regarding treatment: therapeutic diphenylcyclopropenone sensitization with weekly scalp DPC. Staff drew blood before applying each patch test. This rearrangement joins TRBV29-1 to TRBJ2-3, with D unclear. This sequence was found in a woman aged 40 to 50 with alopecia areata. Some clones in this sample may be carry-over from other donors' samples. The sequencing here drew on whole blood, taken in connection with sensitization to the hapten diphenylcyclopropenone (DPC). The CDR3 DNA reads TGCAGCGTGCCCCCCGGGTATAGCACAGATACGCAGTATTTT. Protein: CSVPPGYSTDTQYF.